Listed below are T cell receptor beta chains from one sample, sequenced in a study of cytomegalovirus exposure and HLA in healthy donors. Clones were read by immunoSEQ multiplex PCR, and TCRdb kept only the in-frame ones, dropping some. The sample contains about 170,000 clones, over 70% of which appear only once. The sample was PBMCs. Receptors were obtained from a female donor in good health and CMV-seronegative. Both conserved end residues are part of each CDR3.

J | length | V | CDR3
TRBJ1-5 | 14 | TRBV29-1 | CSVRGGDSNQPQHF
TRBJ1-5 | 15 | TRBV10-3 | CAISVTGGAGQPQHF
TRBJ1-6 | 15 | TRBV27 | CASSLLGGPNSPLHF
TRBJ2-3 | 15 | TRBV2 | CASSPAGGRTDTQYF
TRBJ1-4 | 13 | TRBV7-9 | CASSPTNLEKLFF
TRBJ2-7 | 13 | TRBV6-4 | CASSAYRVYEQYF
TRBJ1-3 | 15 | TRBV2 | CASSPFNAGGNTIYF
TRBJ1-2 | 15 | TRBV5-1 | CASSFKTGGNYGYTF
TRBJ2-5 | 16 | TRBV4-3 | CASSQDIGALGETQYF
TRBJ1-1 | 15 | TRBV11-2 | CASSSSEGSNTEAFF
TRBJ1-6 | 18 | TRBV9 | CASSVATGGSSYNSPLHF
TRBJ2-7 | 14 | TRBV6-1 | CASRLAGEGYEQYF
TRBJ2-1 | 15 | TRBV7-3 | CASSSGLAAYNEQFF
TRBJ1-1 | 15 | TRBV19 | CASSIWGQGNTEAFF
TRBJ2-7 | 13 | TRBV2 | CASSAKGAGEQYF
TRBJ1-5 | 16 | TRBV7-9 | CSSSLAGTSLNQPQHF
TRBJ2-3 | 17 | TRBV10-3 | CVISESGASGSTDTQYF
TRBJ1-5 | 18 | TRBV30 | CAWSPGTGDFFSNQPQHF
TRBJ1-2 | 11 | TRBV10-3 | CAISEPGLRTF
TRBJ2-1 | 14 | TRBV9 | CASSTRTGGNEQFF
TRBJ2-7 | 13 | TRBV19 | CASTNSPGYEQYF
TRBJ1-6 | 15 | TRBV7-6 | CASSLVQGHNSPLHF
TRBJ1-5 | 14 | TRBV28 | CASSFGTDDQPQHF
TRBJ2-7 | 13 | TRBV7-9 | CASSFGPSYEQYF
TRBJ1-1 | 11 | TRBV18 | CASSGSFEAFF
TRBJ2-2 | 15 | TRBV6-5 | CASRDLPGVGRELFF
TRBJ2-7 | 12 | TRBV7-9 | CASSWETGPSIF
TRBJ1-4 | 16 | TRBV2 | CASSLARGADKEKLFF
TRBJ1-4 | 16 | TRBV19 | CASSIGTGGTNEKLFF
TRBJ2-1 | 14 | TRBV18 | CASSVAGSYNEQFF
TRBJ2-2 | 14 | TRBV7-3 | CASSYGQTTGELFF
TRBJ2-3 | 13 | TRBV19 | CASSRDRGDTQYF
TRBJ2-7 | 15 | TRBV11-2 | CASSLAGGVAYEQYF
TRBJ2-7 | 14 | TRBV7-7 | CASSLRREGYEQYF
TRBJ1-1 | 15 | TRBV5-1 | CASSLGRGDDTEAFF
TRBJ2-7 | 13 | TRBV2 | CASSKALRYEQYF
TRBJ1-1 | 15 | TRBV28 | CASSFGQGENTEAFF
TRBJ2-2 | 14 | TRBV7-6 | CASRDRDFGGELFF
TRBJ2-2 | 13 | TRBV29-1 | CSVGTGNTGELFF
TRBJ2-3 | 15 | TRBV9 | CASRSDRFSTDTQYF
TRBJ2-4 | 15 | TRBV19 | CASLPGPRGTDIQYF
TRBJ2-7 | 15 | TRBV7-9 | CASSRLGDWGKEQYF
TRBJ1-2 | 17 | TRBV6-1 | CASSENTLADVNYGYTF
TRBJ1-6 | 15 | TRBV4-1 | CASSQEGHYNSPLHF
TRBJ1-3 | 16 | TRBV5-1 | CASSLGGADSGNTIYF
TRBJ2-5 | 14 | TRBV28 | CASSLFLQGETQYF
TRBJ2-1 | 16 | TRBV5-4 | CASSLAGGPFDNEQFF
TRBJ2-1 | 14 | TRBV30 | CAWSVLASGNEQFF
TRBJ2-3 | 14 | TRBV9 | CASSVGQGTDTQYF
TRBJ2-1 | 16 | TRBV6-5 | CASSYSAGIGYNEQFF
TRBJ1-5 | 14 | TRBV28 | CASSTQGVQQPQHF
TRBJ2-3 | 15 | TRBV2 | CASSLAGALRDTQYF
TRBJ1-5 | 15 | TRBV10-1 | CASSDAQGLNQPQHF
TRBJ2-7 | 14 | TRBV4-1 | CASSQVQGYHEQYF
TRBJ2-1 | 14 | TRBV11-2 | CASSFLASYNEQFF